Presented here are 31 T cell receptor beta chains from one specimen sequenced in a study of cytomegalovirus exposure and HLA in healthy donors. The PCR used 60 Vbeta and 13 Jbeta primers. Assay used: immunoSEQ multiplex PCR; TCRdb lists only in-frame clones, some missing. The sample records approximately 180,000 clones, around 80% being singletons. The sequenced material came from PBMCs. Receptors were obtained from a woman between 25 and 40 years old in good health and CMV-seropositive.

The V and J genes are TRBV4-2 and TRBJ1-3; D gene ambiguous. Germline V gene data show CDR1 as LGHNA and CDR2 as YNFKEQ. The CDR3 totals 16 residues. V lost 4 bases and J lost 0, with 13 bases in between. The CDR3 reads CASSPGPYSSGNTIYF. The DNA of the CDR3 is TGTGCCAGCAGCCCCGGTCCCTACAGCTCTGGAAACACCATATATTTT.

This clone was found a few times. The chain uses TRBV6-1 and TRBJ1-2; D uncertain. CDR3 length equals 14 residues. CDR1 MNHNS and CDR2 SASEGT come from the germline V gene. V was pared by 3 bases and J by 5 bases, with 13 bases between. Here the CDR3 DNA reads TGTGCCAGCAGTGACGCCGGGATCTTATATGGCTACACCTTC. Residues: CASSDAGILYGYTF.

This chain uses TRBV9 with TRBJ2-1; no firm D call. The CDR3 loop spans 12 amino acids. Trimming took off 4 bases at V and 6 bases at J, with 8 bases between the two ends. Germline V lookup: CDR1 SGDLS, CDR2 YYNGEE. CDR3 nucleotide sequence: TGTGCCAGCAGCCCTCACAGCAATGAGCAGTTCTTC. Translated, it gives CASSPHSNEQFF.

The chain employs TRBV2 and TRBJ2-1; TRBD2 aligns across 10 bases. V dropped 5 bases and J dropped 3; count of bases not matched to a gene: 4. Germline V CDR1 and CDR2: SNHLY, FYNNEI. The length of the CDR3 is 15 residues. Here the CDR3 DNA reads TGTGCCAGCAGTTCTTTAGCGGGAGGCTACAATGAGCAGTTCTTC. Translation: CASSSLAGGYNEQFF. The full variable domain, its missing parts supplied by reference TRBV2 and TRBJ2-1, is EPEVTQTPSHQVTQMGQEVILRCVPISNHLYFYWYRQILGQKVEFLVSFYNNEISEKSEIFDDQFSVERPDGSNFTLKIRSTKLEDSAMYFCASSSLAGGYNEQFFGPGTRLTVL.

This clone has more than one count but fewer than ten. The chain combines TRBV6-5 with TRBJ1-3, with a possible D match to TRBD1 (6 bases). The length of the CDR3 is 15 residues. Deletions cut 7 bases from V and 0 bases from J, with 13 bases between. Germline V gives CDR1 MNHEY, CDR2 SVGAGI. The CDR3 DNA reads TGTGCCAGCATAGGGCAGGGGAACTCTGGAAACACCATATATTTT. This translates into CASIGQGNSGNTIYF.

The chain has TRBV4-1 and TRBJ2-1; TRBD1 aligns across 7 bases. V was clipped by 0 bases and J by 4 bases; unmatched bases: 18. This CDR3 is built from 20 residues. Germline V gives CDR1 MGHRA, CDR2 YSYEKL. The chain's CDR3 is CASSQESGQVQSTHYNEQFF. As DNA, the CDR3 is TGCGCCAGCAGCCAAGAATCCGGACAGGTCCAGAGTACGCATTACAATGAGCAGTTCTTC.

This clone was seen once. V is TRBV5-1 and J is TRBJ2-1, with no clear D. From germline, CDR1 is SGHRS and CDR2 YFSETQ. The CDR3 length is 12 residues. With 4 bases removed from V and 5 bases from J, the gap between germline ends came to 7 bases. The CDR3 DNA reads as TGCGCCAGCAGCCCCCAGGACAATGAGCAGTTCTTC. Amino acid sequence: CASSPQDNEQFF. Complete variable domain (other parts from reference TRBV5-1 and TRBJ2-1): KAGVTQTPRYLIKTRGQQVTLSCSPISGHRSVSWYQQTPGQGLQFLFEYFSETQRNKGNFPGRFSGRQFSNSRSEMNVSTLELGDSALYLCASSPQDNEQFFGPGTRLTVL.

The chain couples TRBV2 to TRBJ1-2; D is uncertain. Trimming pared 6 bases from V and 5 bases from J, leaving 19 bases between. Per the germline V gene, CDR1 is SNHLY and CDR2 is FYNNEI. This CDR3 region has 15 residues. The CDR3 nucleotides are TGTGCCAGCAGCGCTATGGACGGGGAGGGATATGGCTACACCTTC. It yields the protein CASSAMDGEGYGYTF. The full variable domain, completed using reference TRBV2 and TRBJ1-2, is EPEVTQTPSHQVTQMGQEVILRCVPISNHLYFYWYRQILGQKVEFLVSFYNNEISEKSEIFDDQFSVERPDGSNFTLKIRSTKLEDSAMYFCASSAMDGEGYGYTFGSGTRLTVV.

This chain joins TRBV7-8 and TRBJ2-1; TRBD2 matches at 7 bases. The CDR3 runs to 13 residues. The germline V gene has CDR1 SGHVS and CDR2 FQNEAQ. V lost 7 bases and J lost 4; bases outside the gene matches: 4. CDR3 sequence reads: CASTLGGYNEQFF. DNA for the CDR3: TGTGCCAGCACCCTCGGGGGGTACAATGAGCAGTTCTTC.

The gene calls are TRBV7-3 and TRBJ1-1; D remains unclear. Germline loops: CDR1 SGHTA, CDR2 FQGTGA. The V gene lost 5 bases and the J gene lost 0 bases, with 13 bases spanning the gap. The CDR3 has 15 amino acids. CDR3 sequence reads: CASSPMGGMNTEAFF. In DNA, the CDR3 is TGTGCCAGCAGCCCGATGGGCGGGATGAACACTGAAGCTTTCTTT.

The rearrangement joins TRBV28 to TRBJ1-5; D is perhaps TRBD1 (6 bases). The CDR3 is 15 amino acids. Trimming removed 5 bases from V and 2 bases from J, with 13 bases in between. From germline, CDR1 is MDHEN and CDR2 SYDVKM. The CDR3 region is CASSRTQGGNQPQHF. CDR3 nucleotide sequence: TGTGCCAGCAGTCGGACACAGGGCGGCAATCAGCCCCAGCATTTT.

V gene TRBV18 combines with J gene TRBJ1-5; D not certain. Trimming left V 2 bases short and J 5 bases short, with 10 bases between. The CDR3 sequence is 14 residues long. The germline gives CDR1 KGHSH, CDR2 LQKENI. CDR3 in amino acids: CASSPAGDYQPQHF. DNA of the CDR3: TGTGCCAGCTCACCAGCAGGCGATTATCAGCCCCAGCATTTT.

The chain combines TRBV4-1 with TRBJ2-3; tentative D call: TRBD2 (5 bases). This CDR3 is built from 17 residues. CDR1 is MGHRA and CDR2 is YSYEKL in the germline V gene. V was clipped by 0 bases and J by 0 bases, with 13 bases between them. For the CDR3, the DNA is TGCGCCAGCAGCCAAGATAAGACGGGAAGTAGCACAGATACGCAGTATTTT. It encodes CASSQDKTGSSTDTQYF.

The chain combines TRBV29-1 with TRBJ2-3; 7 bases fit TRBD1. The CDR3 totals 13 residues. The V gene end was trimmed by 6 bases and the J gene end by 0 bases; junction bases not matched to a gene: 3. Germline CDR1 reads SQVTM; CDR2 reads ANQGSEA. CDR3 in DNA: TGCAGCGTCCTACAGGGGAGCACAGATACGCAGTATTTT. It codes for CSVLQGSTDTQYF.

For this clone: The junction departs from the called germline gene at one end, perhaps through a read error. The chain uses TRBV11-2 and TRBJ1-4, with D unclear. The germline gives CDR1 SGHAT, CDR2 FQNNGV. The CDR3 covers 14 residues. In nucleotides, the CDR3 is TGTGCAAGCAGCTTCGACGGGAGTAATGAAAAACTGTTTTTT. It encodes CASSFDGSNEKLFF. The full variable domain, with the rest looked up from reference TRBV11-2 and TRBJ1-4, is EAGVAQSPRYKIIEKRQSVAFWCNPISGHATLYWYQQILGQGPKLLIQFQNNGVVDDSQLPKDRFSAERLKGVDSTLKIQPAKLEDSAVYLCASSFDGSNEKLFFGSGTQLSVL.

The chain carries TRBV7-8 and TRBJ2-7; 8 bases match TRBD2. The V gene end was trimmed by 0 bases and the J gene end by 5 bases; junction bases not matched to a gene: 9. Germline V gives CDR1 SGHVS, CDR2 FQNEAQ. The CDR3 runs 16 residues. CDR3 sequence: CASSLATPGGPDEQYF. CDR3 DNA: TGTGCCAGCAGCTTAGCAACTCCGGGAGGGCCGGACGAGCAGTACTTC.

This clone was counted a single time. The chain employs TRBV6-1 and TRBJ2-1; 9 bases are shared with TRBD2. CDR1 is MNHNS, CDR2 SASEGT, per germline. The CDR3 spans 19 residues. J was trimmed by 0 bases and V by 0 bases; bases with no gene match: 9. The CDR3 nucleotides are TGTGCCAGCAGTGAAGCACGGCTAGCGGGGACCGGCTCCTACAATGAGCAGTTCTTC. This codes for CASSEARLAGTGSYNEQFF.

The chain is built from TRBV11-3 and TRBJ2-7; 7 bases are a match to TRBD1. The CDR3 spans 15 residues. Per the germline V gene, CDR1 is SGHNT and CDR2 is YENEEA. Trimming took 4 bases from V and 0 from J; bases not matched to a gene: 6. CDR3 loop: CASSSGQATSYEQYF. The CDR3 region has the DNA TGTGCCAGCAGCTCCGGACAGGCCACCTCCTACGAGCAGTACTTC.

The rearrangement links TRBV6-6 to TRBJ2-1, with D perhaps matching TRBD1 (5 bases). Germline-derived CDR1 and CDR2 are MNHNY and SVGAGI (reference sequence). The CDR3 is made up of 16 amino acids. V was pared by 4 bases and J by 0 bases, with 13 bases between. The CDR3 region is CASSLDSSSSYNEQFF. In nucleotides, the CDR3 is TGTGCCAGCAGTTTAGACAGTTCGAGCTCCTACAATGAGCAGTTCTTC.

This chain connects TRBV28 to TRBJ2-3; TRBD2 agrees at 12 bases. The germline V gene encodes CDR1 MDHEN and CDR2 SYDVKM. The V and J ends lost 5 bases and 6 bases, in that order; junction bases with no gene match: 15. The CDR3 runs 18 residues. The CDR3: CASSPVGLAGGPRDTQYF. The CDR3 DNA is TGTGCCAGCAGTCCCGTGGGCCTAGCGGGAGGGCCGAGGGATACGCAGTATTTT.

The chain recombines TRBV5-1 with TRBJ2-7, with 7 positions matching TRBD2. The germline V gene encodes CDR1 SGHRS and CDR2 YFSETQ. The junction had 6 bases not matched to a gene; V was cut back by 0 bases and J by 3 bases. The CDR3 is 15 residues long. The CDR3, as DNA: TGCGCCAGCAGCTTGGGCGGGAGTGGTAGCTACGAGCAGTACTTC. Amino acid sequence: CASSLGGSGSYEQYF.

The gene calls are TRBV6-6 and TRBJ2-2, with 7 positions matching TRBD1. Trimming cost V 6 bases and J 0 bases; bases outside gene matches: 4. The CDR3 is 15 amino acids. Germline V gene sequence: CDR1 MNHNY, CDR2 SVGAGI (reference sequence). The CDR3 region is CASSQGQPNTGELFF. The DNA for the CDR3 is TGTGCCAGCAGCCAGGGACAGCCGAACACCGGGGAGCTGTTTTTT.

This clone was found a few times. V is TRBV6-6 and J is TRBJ2-7, with TRBD2 matching 7 bases. Germline V gives CDR1 MNHNY, CDR2 SVGAGI (reference sequence). V shed 2 bases and J 0 bases; nucleotides not matched to a gene: 4. The CDR3 spans 15 residues. The CDR3 spells CASSYGTSVSYEQYF. The DNA for the CDR3 is TGTGCCAGCAGTTACGGAACTAGCGTCTCCTACGAGCAGTACTTC.

This clone occurred a few times. The chain is built from TRBV6-5 and TRBJ1-1; TRBD1 might be the D (6 bases). Trimming removed 6 bases at V and 6 bases at J, with 20 bases between. Germline V lookup: CDR1 MNHEY, CDR2 SVGAGI. The CDR3 is 15 amino acids. CDR3 protein: CASSSMRGRRAEAFF. The CDR3 region has the DNA TGTGCCAGCAGCTCAATGCGGGGGCGCCGGGCTGAAGCTTTCTTT.

This chain uses TRBV29-1 with TRBJ2-1; 7 bases are shared with TRBD2. The V gene end was trimmed by 7 bases and the J gene end by 4 bases; junction bases not matched to a gene: 13. Germline values: CDR1 SQVTM, CDR2 ANQGSEA. The CDR3 is 15 residues long. The CDR3 loop reads CSAGEVLAAYNEQFF. CDR3 nucleotide sequence: TGCAGCGCTGGAGAGGTTCTAGCGGCTTACAATGAGCAGTTCTTC.

This chain connects TRBV6-5 to TRBJ2-7, with no clear D. CDR1 and CDR2 (germline): MNHEY, SVGAGI. Trimming removed 5 bases at V and 2 bases at J, with 10 bases between. The CDR3 has 13 amino acids. Written as DNA, the CDR3 is TGTGCCAGCAGTCAGGCTCGGCCCTACGAGCAGTACTTC. Translating gives CASSQARPYEQYF.

The chain is built from TRBV6-6 and TRBJ1-5; a weak D match, TRBD1 (5 bases). The CDR3 loop spans 15 amino acids. Trimming removed 1 base from V and 3 bases from J, with 10 bases in between. The germline CDR1 and CDR2 sequences are MNHNY and SVGAGI (reference sequence). DNA of the CDR3: TGTGCCAGCAGTTACTTACAGGCGATCAATCAGCCCCAGCATTTT. Encoded protein: CASSYLQAINQPQHF.

The chain joins TRBV30 to TRBJ2-2; D unclear. Germline V lookup: CDR1 GTSNPN, CDR2 SVGIG (reference sequence). The CDR3 is 15 amino acids. Trimming removed 8 bases from V and 1 base from J, with 17 bases in between. The CDR3 DNA sequence: TGTGCCACCTTAAAGCCAGCGTTGAACACCGGGGAGCTGTTTTTT. Its translation: CATLKPALNTGELFF.

The chain employs TRBV23-1 and TRBJ2-5; 9 nucleotides align to TRBD1. TRBV23-1 is given ORF status, its function remaining uncertain. Unmatched junction bases numbered 16, after V lost 0 bases and J lost 2 bases. The CDR3 contains 20 residues. The CDR3 protein is CASSQSTPWDRAVMQETQYF. The CDR3 coding sequence is TGCGCCAGCAGTCAATCTACCCCTTGGGACAGGGCGGTTATGCAAGAGACCCAGTACTTC.

The sample holds a few counts of this clone. The chain carries TRBV28 and TRBJ2-5; 14 bases are a match to TRBD2. The CDR3 runs to 17 residues. With 7 bases clipped from V and 4 bases from J, the junction kept 11 bases outside the gene matches. CDR1 and CDR2 from the germline V gene are MDHEN and SYDVKM. The CDR3 loop reads CASTGLAGVAAAETQYF. The CDR3 region has the DNA TGTGCCAGCACGGGACTAGCGGGAGTGGCGGCGGCAGAGACCCAGTACTTC.

This chain links TRBV25-1 with TRBJ2-2; 10 nucleotides agree with TRBD1. The CDR3 length is 15 residues. The germline gives CDR1 MGHDK, CDR2 SYGVNS. The V and J ends lost 4 bases and 6 bases, in that order; junction bases with no gene match: 5. The CDR3: CASSGRQGASGELFF. In DNA form, the CDR3 reads TGTGCCAGCAGTGGGCGACAGGGGGCGTCCGGGGAGCTGTTTTTT.